This T cell receptor (beta chain) was sequenced during a study of T-cell reconstitution after alpha-beta-depleted transplantation in children. Study-wide results and caveats: Some patients' high day-60 TCRbeta diversity was attributed to recipient cells surviving conditioning. Several hundred rapidly expanded clones from non-depleted graft cells reportedly supplied alpha-beta T cells about two months post-transplant. T-cell counts and diversity at one year post-transplant came mainly from newly produced T cells.

The ends were cut back, 3 bases at V and 5 bases at J, with 8 bases in the middle. This CDR3 has 14 residues. This clonotype was counted at least ten times. The antigen is not known. Unique molecular identifiers tagged the TCRbeta library. TCRdb independently ran MiXCR on the PCR reads; one entry per CDR3 protein. Here the sample spans about 200,000 distinct CDR3 sequences, roughly 6% being singletons. The sequence derives from a girl under three years old with combined immunodeficiency, due to receive a stem cell transplant. The J gene is TRBJ2-6, the V gene TRBV12-3 or TRBV12-4; D possibly uses TRBD1 or TRBD2 (5 bases each). The sample was PBMCs, taken before TCRalphabeta/CD19-depleted stem cell transplant. The CDR3 is CASSLGVRANVLTF. CDR3 nucleotide sequence: TGTGCCAGCAGTTTGGGGGTAAGGGCCAACGTCCTGACTTTC.